This T cell receptor (beta chain) is drawn from a study of blood T cell repertoires in COVID-19. As for the study in general: Sites in the United States, Italy and Spain provided acute and convalescent COVID-19 samples. Nucleic acid was either cDNA or gDNA, and it came from T cells, B-cell-depleted T cells, or PBMCs.

The CDR3 loop spans 13 amino acids. V shed 3 bases and J shed 8 bases, with 13 bases lying between them. Germline V gene data show CDR1 as KGHSH and CDR2 as LQKENI. In the authors' methods: For nucleated cells, counts were estimated from reference gene primer amplification. Assay: immunoSEQ multiplex PCR; the TCRdb copy retains only in-frame clones and omits some. That table furnishes V, J and clone size, whereas the DNA furnished D and trimming. The sample includes about 180,000 clones, 80% seen only once; the top ten take 6.5%. Material for sequencing was peripheral blood. This sequence was found in a man between 65 and 85 years old with active or convalescent COVID-19. The J gene is TRBJ1-2, the V gene TRBV18; tentative D call: TRBD1 (5 bases). The CDR3 protein is CASSPSGGEGYTF. The CDR3 DNA sequence: TGTGCCAGCTCACCCAGCGGGGGTGAAGGCTACACCTTC.